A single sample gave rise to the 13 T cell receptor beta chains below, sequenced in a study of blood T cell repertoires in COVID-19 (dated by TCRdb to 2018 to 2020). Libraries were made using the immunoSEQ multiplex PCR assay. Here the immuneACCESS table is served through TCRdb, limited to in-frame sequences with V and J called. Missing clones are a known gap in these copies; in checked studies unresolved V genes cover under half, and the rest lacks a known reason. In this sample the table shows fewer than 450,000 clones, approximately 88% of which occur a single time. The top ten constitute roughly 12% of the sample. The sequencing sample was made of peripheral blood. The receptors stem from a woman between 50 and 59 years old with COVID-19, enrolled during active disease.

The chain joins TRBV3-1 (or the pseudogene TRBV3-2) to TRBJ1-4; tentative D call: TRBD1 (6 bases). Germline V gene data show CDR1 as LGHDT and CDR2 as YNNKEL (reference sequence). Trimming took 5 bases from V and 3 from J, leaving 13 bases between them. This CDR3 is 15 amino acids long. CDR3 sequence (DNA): TGTGCCAGCAGCAACCGAGGGGGAGCTAATGAAAAACTGTTTTTT. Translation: CASSNRGGANEKLFF.

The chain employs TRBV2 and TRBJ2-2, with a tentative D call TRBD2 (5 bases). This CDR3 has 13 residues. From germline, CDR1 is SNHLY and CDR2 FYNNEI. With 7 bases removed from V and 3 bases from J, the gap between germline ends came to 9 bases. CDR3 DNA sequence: TGTGCCAGCAACCCCGGGGACACCGGGGAGCTGTTTTTT. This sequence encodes CASNPGDTGELFF.

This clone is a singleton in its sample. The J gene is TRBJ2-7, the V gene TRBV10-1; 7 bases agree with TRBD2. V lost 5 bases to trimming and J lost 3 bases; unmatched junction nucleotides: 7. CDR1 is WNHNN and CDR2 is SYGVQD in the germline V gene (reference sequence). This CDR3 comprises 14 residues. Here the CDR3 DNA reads TGCGCCAGCAGTCGCCTTGCTAGCGGCTACGAGCAGTACTTC. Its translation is CASSRLASGYEQYF.

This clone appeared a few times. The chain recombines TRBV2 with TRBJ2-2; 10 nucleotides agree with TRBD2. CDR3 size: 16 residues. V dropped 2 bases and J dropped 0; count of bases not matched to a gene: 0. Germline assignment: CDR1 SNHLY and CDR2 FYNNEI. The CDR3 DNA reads TGTGCCAGCAGTGAAAGCGGGGGGGCGAACACCGGGGAGCTGTTTTTT. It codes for CASSESGGANTGELFF.

Here the CDR3 DNA reads TGTGCCAGCACTCGAAGGGGGCAAGACGGGCAGCCCCAGCATTTT. This encodes CASTRRGQDGQPQHF. J is TRBJ1-5 and V is TRBV6-6; 7 nucleotides line up with TRBD1. The CDR3 loop spans 15 amino acids. CDR1 is MNHNY and CDR2 is SVGAGI in the germline V gene (reference sequence). With 7 bases clipped from V and 7 bases from J, the junction kept 13 bases outside the gene matches.

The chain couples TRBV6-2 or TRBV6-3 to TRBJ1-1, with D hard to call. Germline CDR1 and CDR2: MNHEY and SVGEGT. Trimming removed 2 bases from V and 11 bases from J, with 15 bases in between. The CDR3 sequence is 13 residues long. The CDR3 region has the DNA TGTGCCAGCAGTTACCCCTTTGGGAGGGCTGCTTTCTTT. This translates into CASSYPFGRAAFF.

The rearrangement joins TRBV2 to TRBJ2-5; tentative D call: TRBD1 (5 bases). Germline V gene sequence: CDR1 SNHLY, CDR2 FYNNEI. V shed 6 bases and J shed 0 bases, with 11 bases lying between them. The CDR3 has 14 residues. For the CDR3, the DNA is TGTGCCAGCAGGGCGACAGTCAACCAAGAGACCCAGTACTTC. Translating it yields CASRATVNQETQYF.

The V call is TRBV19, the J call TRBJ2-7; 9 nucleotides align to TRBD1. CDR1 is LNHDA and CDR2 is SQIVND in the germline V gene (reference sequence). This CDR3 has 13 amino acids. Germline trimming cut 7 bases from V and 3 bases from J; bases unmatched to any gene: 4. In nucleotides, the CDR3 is TGTGCCAGTACCGAGACAGGGGGCTACGAGCAGTACTTC. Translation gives CASTETGGYEQYF.

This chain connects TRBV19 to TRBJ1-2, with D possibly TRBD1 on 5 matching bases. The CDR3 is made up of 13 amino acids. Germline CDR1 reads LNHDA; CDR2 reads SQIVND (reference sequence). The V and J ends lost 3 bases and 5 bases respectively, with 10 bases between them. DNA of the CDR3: TGTGCCAGTAGTATCCGACAGTTTTATGGCTACACCTTC. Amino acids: CASSIRQFYGYTF.

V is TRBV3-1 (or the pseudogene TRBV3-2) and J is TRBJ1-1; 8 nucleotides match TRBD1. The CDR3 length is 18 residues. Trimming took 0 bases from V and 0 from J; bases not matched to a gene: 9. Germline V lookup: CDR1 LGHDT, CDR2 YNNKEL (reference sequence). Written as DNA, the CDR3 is TGTGCCAGCAGCCAAGATTACGGACAGGGAGCGGTGAACACTGAAGCTTTCTTT. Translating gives CASSQDYGQGAVNTEAFF.

For the CDR3, the DNA is TGTGCCAGCAGCCTACAGGGGATCGTAAATACGCAGTATTTT. Amino acid sequence: CASSLQGIVNTQYF. The chain has TRBV21-1 and TRBJ2-3; the table's D call TRBD1 went unverified against the DNA. TRBV21-1 is a pseudogene locus. CDR3 length: 14 residues.

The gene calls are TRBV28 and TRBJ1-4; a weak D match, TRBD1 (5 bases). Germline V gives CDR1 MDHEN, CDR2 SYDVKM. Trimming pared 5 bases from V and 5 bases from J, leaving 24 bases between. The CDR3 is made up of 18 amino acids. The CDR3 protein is CASSPNRNRQSQNEKLFF. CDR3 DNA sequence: TGTGCCAGCAGTCCCAACCGAAATAGACAGAGCCAGAATGAAAAACTGTTTTTT.

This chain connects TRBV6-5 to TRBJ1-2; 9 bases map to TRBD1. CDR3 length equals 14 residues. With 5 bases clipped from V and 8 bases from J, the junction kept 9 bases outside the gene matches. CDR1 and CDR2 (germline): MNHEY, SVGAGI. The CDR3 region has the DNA TGTGCCAGCAGTACCCCCGGGACAGGGTGGGGCTACACCTTC. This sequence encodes CASSTPGTGWGYTF.